The 4 T cell receptor delta chains below come from one sample, sequenced in a study of γδ T cells in repeated Plasmodium falciparum infection. TCRdb reprocessed the multiplex PCR reads using CATT. The sample shows 45,000 to 60,000 delta-chain clones, more than 1.5% of them seen only once. Flow sorting of PBMC yielded separate Vgamma9/Vdelta2+ and Vdelta2-negative gammadelta T cell populations for bulk repertoire analysis. Sequenced sample: gamma-delta T cells from blood. These TCRs come from a pool of human donors (malaria-infected and uninfected, not separated).

There are many counts of this clone. TCRdb records a much larger clone's protein for this DNA, with a difference at residue 7 that likely arises from a read error; the protein given is the translation of the DNA. This chain connects TRDV2 to TRDJ1; the match to TRDD3 covers 9 bases. V dropped 0 bases and J dropped 1; count of bases not matched to a gene: 14. The CDR3 has 19 amino acids. Germline assignment: CDR1 GEAIGNYY and CDR2 EKD. The CDR3 DNA is TGTGCCTGTGACACCTTCTCGGCTCTGGGGGATCCTTTCACCGATAAACTCATCTTT. Translation gives CACDTFSALGDPFTDKLIF.

Regarding this clone: TCRdb records a much larger clone's protein for this DNA, with a difference at residue 13 that likely arises from a read error; the protein given is the translation of the DNA. The chain employs TRDV1 and TRDJ1; maybe TRDD3 (6 bases). TCRdb gives no J gene; it was assigned here by matching the DNA to germline. The CDR3 is 19 residues long. Germline V lookup: CDR1 TSWWSYY, CDR2 QGS. The V and J ends lost 0 bases and 2 bases respectively, with 22 bases between them. The CDR3 DNA reads as TGTGCTCTTGGGGAACTTCACCTAGCTGGGGAGTGGGAGACCGATAAACTCATCTTT. Its protein is CALGELHLAGEWETDKLIF.

There are a few counts of this clone. This probably arose from a read error, given a far larger clone one base away. This same CDR3 is encoded by further DNA sequences in the sample. The chain carries TRDV1 and TRDJ2, with 13 bases lining up with TRDD3. Matching the DNA to germline supplied the J gene, which TCRdb does not give. V trimming: 6 bases; J trimming: 8 bases; junction bases outside the gene matches: 21. The CDR3 is made up of 20 amino acids. The germline V gene encodes CDR1 TSWWSYY and CDR2 QGS. The chain's CDR3 is CALGLLRGGTGGYATAQLFF. CDR3 bases: TGTGCTCTTGGCCTCCTCCGCGGAGGTACTGGGGGATACGCGACGGCACAACTCTTCTTT.

As to this clone: This likely came from a read error, as a far larger clone is one base away. Other DNA sequences in this specimen translate into the identical CDR3. The chain carries TRDV1 and TRDJ1; TRDD3 matches at 9 bases. The J gene, missing from TCRdb, was assigned here through DNA to germline matching. This CDR3 contains 23 residues. Germline V gives CDR1 TSWWSYY, CDR2 QGS. In DNA, the CDR3 is TGTGCCCTTGGGGAACCTTTGCTTCCTTTCTCTGGGGGATGGGGGCCGTACACCGATAAACTCATCTTT. It yields the protein CALGEPLLPFSGGWGPYTDKLIF.